One sample yielded the 20 T cell receptor beta chains listed below, sequenced in a study of blood T cell repertoires in COVID-19. Produced via immunoSEQ multiplex PCR; TCRdb's table is partial and in-frame only. The top ten clones hold roughly 2.2% of a sample with fewer than 350,000 clones, 80% to 90% of them seen once. Input material: PBMCs or T cells enriched from blood (not recorded which). Receptor source: a man between 25 and 39 years old who had recovered from COVID-19.

This chain links TRBV5-1 with TRBJ2-3; possible D gene TRBD1, 5 bases. The CDR3 spans 15 residues. Germline loops: CDR1 SGHRS, CDR2 YFSETQ. The V gene lost 2 bases and the J gene lost 1 base, with 11 bases spanning the gap. CDR3 sequence (DNA): TGCGCCAGCAGCTTCCAGGACACACGCACAGATACGCAGTATTTT. Translated, it gives CASSFQDTRTDTQYF.

This chain joins TRBV7-2 and TRBJ2-7, with TRBD1 matching over 8 bases. J was trimmed by 2 bases and V by 4 bases; bases with no gene match: 4. The germline gives CDR1 SGHTA, CDR2 FQGNSA. This CDR3 region has 14 residues. The CDR3 spells CASSYDRGTYEQYF. In nucleotides, the CDR3 is TGTGCCAGCAGCTACGACAGGGGAACCTACGAGCAGTACTTC.

This clone came up once. The chain has TRBV16 and TRBJ2-1; possibly TRBD1 for D (5 bases). Trimming removed 4 bases at V and 2 bases at J, with 18 bases between. The CDR3 sequence is 17 residues long. The germline V gene has CDR1 KGHSY and CDR2 FQNENV. DNA of the CDR3: TGTGCCAGCAGCCTCTCAATAGCACAGGATACCTACAATGAGCAGTTCTTC. The encoded protein is CASSLSIAQDTYNEQFF.

The J gene is TRBJ2-1, the V gene TRBV6-6; 7 bases are shared with TRBD1. V lost 7 bases, J lost 4 bases, and 7 bases stayed unmatched. This CDR3 contains 14 residues. CDR1 and CDR2 from the germline V gene are MNHNY and SVGAGI (reference sequence). The CDR3 loop is CASKAAGGYNEQFF. CDR3 DNA sequence: TGTGCCAGCAAAGCGGCAGGGGGTTACAATGAGCAGTTCTTC.

The chain employs TRBV13 and TRBJ1-1; D possibly corresponds to TRBD1 (5 bases). The V and J ends lost 3 bases and 2 bases respectively, with 10 bases between them. The CDR3 has 14 amino acids. Germline V gene data show CDR1 as PRHDT and CDR2 as FYEKMQ (reference sequence). CDR3 nucleotide sequence: TGTGCCAGCAGCTTCGGGGGAACCAACACTGAAGCTTTCTTT. Translated, it gives CASSFGGTNTEAFF.

This chain uses TRBV18 with TRBJ2-7; D may be TRBD2 (5 bases). The V end lost 3 bases, the J end lost 4 bases, and 10 bases lay between the germline ends. The CDR3 has 13 residues. CDR1 KGHSH and CDR2 LQKENI come from the germline V gene. Here the CDR3 DNA reads TGTGCCAGCTCACCGGACCCGGGGTACGAGCAGTACTTC. Translated, it gives CASSPDPGYEQYF.

This chain uses TRBV7-9 with TRBJ2-1, with 11 bases identical to TRBD2. Looked up from germline, CDR1 is SEHNR and CDR2 is FQNEAQ (reference sequence). Trimming removed 7 bases from V and 8 bases from J; junction bases left unmatched: 7. This CDR3 contains 14 residues. CDR3 sequence reads: CASNVAGGPDEQFF. The CDR3 DNA reads TGTGCCAGCAATGTAGCGGGGGGGCCCGATGAGCAGTTCTTC.

The chain carries TRBV27 and TRBJ2-2, with TRBD1 matching over 8 bases. With 7 bases clipped from V and 8 bases from J, the junction kept 9 bases outside the gene matches. CDR3 length: 14 amino acids. Germline V gene data show CDR1 as MNHEY and CDR2 as SMNVEV (reference sequence). CDR3 coding DNA: TGTGCCAGCAACGCCGGGACAGGATCGGGGGAGCTGTTTTTT. Its translation is CASNAGTGSGELFF.

This clone has more than one count but fewer than ten. The chain couples TRBV9 to TRBJ2-3, with TRBD2 identical over 13 bases. This CDR3 is built from 15 residues. The ends lost 4 bases at V and 10 bases at J; junction bases unmatched: 9. Germline assignment: CDR1 SGDLS and CDR2 YYNGEE. Here the CDR3 reads CASSLSGTSGVPQYF. CDR3 sequence (DNA): TGTGCCAGCAGCTTATCCGGGACTAGCGGGGTCCCGCAGTATTTT.

As for this clone: The germline gene is not matched at one end of the junction; a read error may be the cause. V gene TRBV6-6 combines with J gene TRBJ2-7, with TRBD1 matching 7 bases. The CDR3 extends over 12 amino acids. The germline gives CDR1 MNHNY, CDR2 SVGAGI (reference sequence). CDR3 in DNA: TGTGCCAGCGGCGTCTTCCGGGACAGCCCGGACTTC. This gives the protein CASGVFRDSPDF.

This CDR3 is CASSSGTGGFEKLFF. The CDR3 region has the DNA TGTGCCAGCAGTTCCGGGACAGGGGGCTTTGAAAAACTGTTTTTT. This chain links TRBV5-8 with TRBJ1-4, with TRBD1 matching over 12 bases. J was trimmed by 7 bases and V by 5 bases; bases with no gene match: 6. The CDR3 covers 15 residues. Germline CDR1 SGHTS, CDR2 YDEGEE. Using reference TRBV5-8 and TRBJ1-4 for the parts outside the CDR3, the full variable domain is EAGVTQSPTHLIKTRGQQATLRCSPISGHTSVYWYQQALGLGLQFLLWYDEGEERNRGNFPPRFSGRQFPNYSSELNVNALELEDSALYLCASSSGTGGFEKLFFGSGTQLSVL.

The J gene is TRBJ1-1, the V gene TRBV4-1, with no clear D. Deletions cut 4 bases from V and 1 base from J, with 7 bases between. Germline values: CDR1 MGHRA, CDR2 YSYEKL. The CDR3 is 13 residues long. The CDR3 here is CASSLTTNTEAFF. CDR3 bases: TGCGCCAGCAGCCTTACAACGAACACTGAAGCTTTCTTT.

With regard to this clone: Within the sample, other DNA sequences also encode this same CDR3. The V and J genes are TRBV29-1 and TRBJ1-2, with 8 positions matching TRBD1. V lost 6 bases, J lost 4 bases, and 4 bases stayed unmatched. CDR3 length: 12 residues. Germline loops: CDR1 SQVTM, CDR2 ANQGSEA. Here the CDR3 reads CSVEQGGYGYTF. The CDR3 DNA reads as TGCAGCGTCGAACAGGGGGGCTATGGCTACACCTTC.

The rearrangement joins TRBV10-3 to TRBJ2-3; D call uncertain. CDR3 length: 12 amino acids. Between the trimmed V and J ends, which lost 6 bases and 4 bases, there was a span of 8 bases. The V gene's germline CDR1 is ENHRY and CDR2 SYGVKD. The CDR3 sequence: CAISGLADTQYF. The CDR3 coding sequence is TGTGCCATCAGCGGTCTGGCAGATACGCAGTATTTT.

This chain links TRBV5-5 with TRBJ2-1; 9 nucleotides match TRBD1. After removal of 4 bases from V and 9 bases from J, the junction contained 14 bases not matched to a gene. Germline-derived CDR1 and CDR2 are SGHKS and YYEKEE (reference sequence). The length of the CDR3 is 16 residues. The CDR3 reads CASSRGQGLSTSEQFF. The CDR3 DNA sequence: TGTGCCAGCAGCAGGGGACAGGGTTTGTCGACGAGTGAGCAGTTCTTC.

The rearrangement uses TRBV18 and TRBJ1-1; D uncertain. The CDR3 loop spans 14 amino acids. CDR1 and CDR2 from the germline V gene are KGHSH and LQKENI. The V end lost 0 bases, the J end lost 4 bases, and 9 bases lay between the germline ends. The CDR3 sequence: CASSPPSVTTEAFF. As DNA, the CDR3 is TGTGCCAGCTCACCACCGAGCGTTACCACTGAAGCTTTCTTT.

V usage is TRBV6-2 or TRBV6-3 and J usage is TRBJ1-1; D is possibly TRBD1 (5 bases). This CDR3 has 14 amino acids. V shed 5 bases and J shed 5 bases, with 15 bases lying between them. Germline V gene lookup returns CDR1 MNHEY and CDR2 SVGEGT. Here the CDR3 DNA reads TGTGCCAGCAGTACCAGGGAGGCCGTGACTGAAGCTTTCTTT. This encodes CASSTREAVTEAFF.

This chain links TRBV19 with TRBJ2-5, with 12 bases that match TRBD2. The junction had 7 bases not matched to a gene; V was cut back by 6 bases and J by 5 bases. This CDR3 contains 15 residues. Looked up from germline, CDR1 is LNHDA and CDR2 is SQIVND (reference sequence). The CDR3 sequence is CASSLLAGGRETQYF. CDR3 sequence (DNA): TGTGCCAGTAGCCTCCTAGCGGGGGGGCGGGAGACCCAGTACTTC. Full variable domain (remainder filled in from reference TRBV19 and TRBJ2-5): DGGITQSPKYLFRKEGQNVTLSCEQNLNHDAMYWYRQDPGQGLRLIYYSQIVNDFQKGDIAEGYSVSREKKESFPLTVTSAQKNPTAFYLCASSLLAGGRETQYFGPGTRLLVL.

This sequence joins TRBV9 and TRBJ2-1, with TRBD2 matching over 11 bases. There are 16 residues in the CDR3. V lost 0 bases to trimming and J lost 5 bases; unmatched junction nucleotides: 4. Looked up from germline, CDR1 is SGDLS and CDR2 is YYNGEE. CDR3 sequence reads: CASSVGTSGGHNEQFF. The DNA of the CDR3 is TGTGCCAGCAGCGTAGGCACTAGCGGGGGACACAATGAGCAGTTCTTC. Full variable domain (rest looked up from reference TRBV9 and TRBJ2-1): DSGVTQTPKHLITATGQRVTLRCSPRSGDLSVYWYQQSLDQGLQFLIQYYNGEERAKGNILERFSAQQFPDLHSELNLSSLELGDSALYFCASSVGTSGGHNEQFFGPGTRLTVL.

Note on this clone: It may be a read error: a sequence one base away is much more abundant. Other DNA sequences within the sample encode an identical CDR3. CDR3 protein: CASSPGTAGNTIYF. The CDR3 DNA follows: TGTGCCAGCAGTCCCGGGACAGCTGGAAACACCATATATTTT. V gene TRBV6-5 combines with J gene TRBJ1-3; 7 nucleotides line up with TRBD1. This CDR3 has 14 amino acids. The J segment lost 2 bases and the V segment lost 5 bases, leaving 3 bases of the junction unmatched. CDR1 is MNHEY, CDR2 SVGAGI, per germline.